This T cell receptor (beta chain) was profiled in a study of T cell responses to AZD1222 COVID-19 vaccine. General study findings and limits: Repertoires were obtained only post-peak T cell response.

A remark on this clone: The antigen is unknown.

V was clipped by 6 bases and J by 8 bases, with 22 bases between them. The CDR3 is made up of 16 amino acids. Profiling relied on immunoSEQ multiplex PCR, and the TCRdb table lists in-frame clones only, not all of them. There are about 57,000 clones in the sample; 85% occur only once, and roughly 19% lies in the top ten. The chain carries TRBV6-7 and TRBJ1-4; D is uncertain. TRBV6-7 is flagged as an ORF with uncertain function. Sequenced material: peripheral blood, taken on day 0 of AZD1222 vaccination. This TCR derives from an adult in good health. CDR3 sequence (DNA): TGTGCCAGCAGCTCTAAATCGGGCCTAGTAGACGAAAAACTGTTTTTT. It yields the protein CASSSKSGLVDEKLFF.